The 5 T cell receptor beta chains presented below share a single source sample, sequenced in a study of identical twins. TCRdb itself ran the 5' RACE reads through MiXCR, one entry per CDR3 protein. The sample yields about 190,000 distinct CDR3 sequences, around 15% seen once. The same sample was also studied in work on T cells expressing NK-cell markers.

The sequenced sample consisted of CD8+ T cells sorted from blood. Receptors originate from a woman younger than 30 in good health.

This clonotype has more than one count but fewer than ten. The chain joins TRBV5-1 to TRBJ2-7; possible D gene TRBD2, 5 bases. The CDR3 extends over 14 amino acids. The germline gives CDR1 SGHRS, CDR2 YFSETQ. V shed 3 bases and J shed 5 bases, with 15 bases lying between them. CDR3 loop: CASSSTGVINEQYF. CDR3 coding DNA: TGCGCCAGCAGCTCAACCGGGGTGATCAACGAGCAGTACTTC.

This chain joins TRBV7-6 and TRBJ2-3, with 8 bases aligning to TRBD1. CDR1 and CDR2 (germline): SGHVS, FNYEAQ. CDR3 length equals 14 residues. V gave up 4 bases and J gave up 10 bases; unmatched junction bases: 10. CDR3 residues: CASSSFDGQGAQYF. CDR3 DNA sequence: TGTGCCAGCAGCTCCTTCGACGGACAGGGTGCGCAGTATTTT. The full variable domain, completed using reference TRBV7-6 and TRBJ2-3, is GAGVSQSPRYKVTKRGQDVALRCDPISGHVSLYWYRQALGQGPEFLTYFNYEAQQDKSGLPNDRFSAERPEGSISTLTIQRTEQRDSAMYRCASSSFDGQGAQYFGPGTRLTVL.

In this sample, this clonotype turned up a few times. V usage is TRBV7-9 and J usage is TRBJ2-1; 7 nucleotides align to TRBD1. This CDR3 spans 15 amino acids. Trimming at V came to 6 bases and at J to 2 bases, leaving 7 bases not matched to a gene. Germline V gene data show CDR1 as SEHNR and CDR2 as FQNEAQ (reference sequence). The CDR3 reads CASSHTGTAYNEQFF. The CDR3 DNA follows: TGTGCCAGCAGTCACACCGGGACAGCCTACAATGAGCAGTTCTTC.

This clonotype was seen at least ten times. V gene TRBV9 combines with J gene TRBJ2-3, with a tentative D call TRBD2 (5 bases). Germline V CDR1 and CDR2: SGDLS, YYNGEE. The CDR3 is made up of 15 amino acids. V lost 3 bases to trimming and J lost 0 bases, with 11 bases between them. The CDR3 is CASSDAAASTDTQYF. In nucleotides, the CDR3 is TGTGCCAGCAGCGACGCAGCGGCTAGCACAGATACGCAGTATTTT.

This chain links TRBV10-2 with TRBJ2-1; the D call may be TRBD1 or TRBD2 (5 bases each). This CDR3 spans 12 amino acids. Looked up from germline, CDR1 is WSHSY and CDR2 is SAAADI. The germline V and J ends were trimmed by 0 bases and 10 bases, with 7 bases remaining between them. The DNA for the CDR3 is TGCGCCAGCAGTGAGTCGGGGGAGGAGCAGTTCTTC. It specifies CASSESGEEQFF.